This T cell receptor (beta chain) appears in the sequencing data of a study (dated by TCRdb to 2013 to 2016). Broadly, across the study: The study examined whether tumor-infiltrating Tregs in breast cancer are drawn from blood Tregs or arise in situ by conversion from other CD4+ T cell subsets.

Measured from the cysteine to the phenylalanine, the CDR3 is 13 residues long. Here the CDR3 DNA is all that survives: 39 bases in frame from base 1. For CDR1 and CDR2, the germline V gene lists SQVTM and ANQGSEA. The V end loses 7 bases and the J end loses 0 bases, and a stretch of 10 bases separates them. The memory CD4+ T cell population was isolated based on a CD4+CD45RO+CD25- phenotype. Tregs, naive and memory CD4+ T cells from tumor, blood and ipsilateral draining lymph nodes of a few breast cancer patients underwent full-length TCR alpha and beta sequencing. Tumor tissue, along with lymph nodes from ipsilateral axillary dissection, was perfused with PBS, minced, and then digested using collagenase I and hyaluronidase. Ficoll density gradient centrifugation was used to isolate mononuclear cells from either lymph nodes or 45 to 50 ml of peripheral blood. Sorted cell populations were confirmed by FACS to exceed 90% purity.

Full-length TCR variable regions were amplified by 5' RACE PCR using constant-region reverse primers, and then by semi-nested PCR using Nested Universal Primer A. Using the ReliaPrep RNA Cell Miniprep System, total RNA was extracted, and the SMARTer RACE 5'/3' Kit was then used to reverse transcribe the RNA into 5'RACE-ready cDNA. An Illumina MiSeq was used to sequence the full-length TCR alpha and beta libraries, which had been barcoded with multiplex adaptors. The authors processed their data as follows. For each of nine subset-tissue groups, sequencing data from the five patients were pooled, and the groups were then compared using unsupervised clustering of TCR gene usage. The Morisita-Horn index was used to calculate repertoire similarity, with shared sequences weighted according to their contribution to each repertoire. TCRdb reprocessed the public reads (quality trimming at Q25 with fastp, clone calling with MiXCR) and kept in-frame beta chains. Entries that share a CDR3 protein sequence are merged under the most common genes and DNA. It is TCRdb's table, rather than the study itself, that gives the V and J calls and clone size. The sample profile shows roughly 8,600 distinct CDR3 sequences; 50% to 55% of them were found once. The biggest ten clones account for 4% to 5% of the sample.

Points the paper makes about the study in general: In terms of TCR gene usage, tumor memory CD4+ T cells clustered together with blood and lymph node memory CD4+ cells, as well as with lymph node naive CD4+ cells. Validation in the larger cohort was restricted to a single TCR beta V-J rearrangement rather than whole repertoires. The greatest overlap of tumor-infiltrating Treg TCR alpha and beta sequences was with tumor naive CD4+ T cells, followed next by blood naive CD4+ T cells.

This clonotype was counted between two and nine times. Its antigen has not been determined. Base qualities were left out, and no much larger clone turns up one base away. This chain joins TRBV29-1 to TRBJ1-3; no D gene is confidently identified. The sample consisted of memory CD4+ T cells sorted from a lymph node. What this sample's cell subset or site label stands for: memory CD4+ T cells, CD4+CD45RO+CD25-. This clonotype was obtained from a female donor with breast cancer. The nucleotide sequence reads TGCAGCGGGACGGGAAGCTCTGGAAACACCATATATTTT. Its product reads: CSGTGSSGNTIYF. This CDR3, with the reference TRBV29-1 and TRBJ1-3 proteins standing in past its ends, gives the full variable domain SAVISQKPSRDICQRGTSLTIQCQVDSQVTMMFWYRQQPGQSLTLIATANQGSEATYESGFVIDKFPISRPNLTFSTLTVSNMSPEDSSIYLCSGTGSSGNTIYFGEGSWLTVV.